This entry lists 31 T cell receptor beta chains sequenced from one sample in a study of T cell responses to AZD1222 COVID-19 vaccine. Assay: immunoSEQ multiplex PCR; the TCRdb copy retains only in-frame clones and omits some. The sample records around 80,000 clones, 92% being singletons. The source was peripheral blood, collected 28 days after the second AZD1222 dose. The source is an adult who received the AZD1222 COVID-19 vaccine.

This chain connects TRBV5-6 to TRBJ2-7; weak D call: TRBD1 (6 bases). The germline V gene encodes CDR1 SGHDT and CDR2 YYEEEE. Trimming took 5 bases from V and 4 from J, leaving 13 bases between them. The CDR3 is 13 residues long. Here the CDR3 reads CASSPGTNYEQYF. CDR3 bases: TGTGCCAGCAGTCCCGGGACAAATTACGAGCAGTACTTC. The whole variable domain, filled in from reference TRBV5-6 and TRBJ2-7, reads DAGVTQSPTHLIKTRGQQVTLRCSPKSGHDTVSWYQQALGQGPQFIFQYYEEEERQRGNFPDRFSGHQFPNYSSELNVNALLLGDSALYLCASSPGTNYEQYFGPGTRLTVT.

The CDR3: CASRPIAGGTDTQYF. CDR3 DNA: TGTGCCAGCAGGCCGATAGCGGGAGGCACAGATACGCAGTATTTT. V usage is TRBV28 and J usage is TRBJ2-3; TRBD2 matches at 9 bases. The CDR3 runs to 15 residues. Germline-derived CDR1 and CDR2 are MDHEN and SYDVKM. The trim removed 6 bases at V and 1 base at J, leaving 5 bases unmatched. The whole variable domain, filled in from reference TRBV28 and TRBJ2-3, reads DVKVTQSSRYLVKRTGEKVFLECVQDMDHENMFWYRQDPGLGLRLIYFSYDVKMKEKGDIPEGYSVSREKKERFSLILESASTNQTSMYLCASRPIAGGTDTQYFGPGTRLTVL.

The rearrangement joins TRBV4-3 to TRBJ2-3, with D unclear. This CDR3 is built from 14 residues. Germline CDR1 LGHNA, CDR2 YSLEER. Trimming left V 3 bases short and J 2 bases short, with 9 bases between. The CDR3 nucleotides are TGCGCCAGCAGCCAGTCCCACCTCACAGATACGCAGTATTTT. It encodes CASSQSHLTDTQYF.

This chain uses TRBV29-1 with TRBJ1-1, with D possibly TRBD1 on 5 matching bases. The CDR3 has 11 residues. CDR1 SQVTM and CDR2 ANQGSEA come from the germline V gene. V was shortened by 1 base and J by 7 bases, with 7 bases between the two germline ends. The CDR3 protein is CSVEGQIEAFF. In DNA, the CDR3 is TGCAGCGTTGAAGGACAGATTGAAGCTTTCTTT.

The chain uses TRBV30 and TRBJ1-1, with 7 positions matching TRBD1. The V gene's germline CDR1 is GTSNPN and CDR2 SVGIG (reference sequence). Germline trimming cut 4 bases from V and 6 bases from J; bases unmatched to any gene: 11. This CDR3 region has 14 residues. In DNA, the CDR3 is TGTGCCTGGATTCGACAGGGTATTATATCTGAAGCTTTCTTT. Its protein is CAWIRQGIISEAFF.

The gene calls are TRBV7-2 and TRBJ2-2, with 13 bases matching TRBD2. Germline CDR1 SGHTA, CDR2 FQGNSA. This CDR3 has 18 amino acids. The junction had 7 bases not matched to a gene; V was cut back by 1 base and J by 5 bases. The CDR3 is CASSLVGLAGVRTGELFF. The CDR3 DNA follows: TGTGCCAGCAGCTTAGTTGGACTAGCGGGAGTAAGGACCGGGGAGCTGTTTTTT.

The chain is built from TRBV28 and TRBJ2-2; 12 nucleotides line up with TRBD2. The junction had 8 bases not matched to a gene; V was cut back by 4 bases and J by 2 bases. The CDR3 runs 18 residues. Germline CDR1 MDHEN, CDR2 SYDVKM. The CDR3 coding sequence is TGTGCCAGCAGTTCTTGGGGACTAGCGGGCCCAAACACCGGGGAGCTGTTTTTT. This encodes CASSSWGLAGPNTGELFF.

The rearrangement links TRBV27 to TRBJ2-1, with D unresolved. Per the germline V gene, CDR1 is MNHEY and CDR2 is SMNVEV (reference sequence). The CDR3 covers 15 residues. V was shortened by 0 bases and J by 2 bases, with 8 bases between the two germline ends. The CDR3 sequence is CASSLSSGPYNEQFF. Here the CDR3 DNA reads TGTGCCAGCAGTTTATCCTCTGGCCCCTACAATGAGCAGTTCTTC.

This rearrangement joins TRBV6-8 to TRBJ2-5; TRBD2 aligns across 8 bases. Germline V gene sequence: CDR1 MNHGY, CDR2 SAAAGT. The CDR3 consists of 13 residues. V dropped 6 bases and J dropped 4; count of bases not matched to a gene: 4. The CDR3 DNA sequence: TGTGCCAGCAGGGGACTAGTTGGAGAGACCCAGTACTTC. This encodes CASRGLVGETQYF.

This chain uses TRBV27 with TRBJ1-1; no definite D call. With 0 bases removed from V and 4 bases from J, the gap between germline ends came to 12 bases. The CDR3 extends over 15 amino acids. Per the germline V gene, CDR1 is MNHEY and CDR2 is SMNVEV (reference sequence). The CDR3 sequence: CASSLSTGKSTEAFF. Here the CDR3 DNA reads TGTGCCAGCAGTTTATCGACGGGGAAGAGCACTGAAGCTTTCTTT.

The chain carries TRBV28 and TRBJ2-1, with 12 bases lining up with TRBD2. The CDR3 length is 19 residues. The trim removed 6 bases at V and 10 bases at J, leaving 22 bases unmatched. Germline loops: CDR1 MDHEN, CDR2 SYDVKM. CDR3 sequence: CASSLDVIGASGRADEQFF. In DNA form, the CDR3 reads TGTGCCAGCAGCCTGGACGTTATCGGGGCTAGCGGGAGGGCCGACGAGCAGTTCTTC.

With respect to this clone: This sample also contains other DNA sequences that code for the same CDR3. V usage is TRBV30 and J usage is TRBJ1-1; D perhaps matches TRBD1 (5 bases). This CDR3 is 13 amino acids long. V shed 2 bases and J shed 3 bases, with 10 bases lying between them. CDR1 and CDR2 from the germline V gene are GTSNPN and SVGIG (reference sequence). The CDR3: CAWSLIRDTEAFF. In DNA, the CDR3 is TGTGCCTGGAGTCTGATCAGGGACACTGAAGCTTTCTTT.

The chain uses TRBV4-1 and TRBJ2-2, with TRBD1 matching 8 bases. The CDR3 totals 20 residues. Trimming cost V 1 base and J 1 base; bases outside gene matches: 14. Germline V gene lookup returns CDR1 MGHRA and CDR2 YSYEKL. The CDR3 sequence: CASSQGQGTDRFVNTGELFF. CDR3 in DNA: TGCGCCAGCAGCCAAGGACAGGGGACTGATAGATTCGTGAACACCGGGGAGCTGTTTTTT.

The CDR3 bases are TGTGCCAGCAACCCGTCAGGGGCCCCGAACACCGGGGAGCTGTTTTTT. Translating it yields CASNPSGAPNTGELFF. This rearrangement joins TRBV6-2 or TRBV6-3 to TRBJ2-2; TRBD1 might be the D (6 bases). V was pared by 7 bases and J by 0 bases, with 15 bases between. The length of the CDR3 is 16 residues. The germline gives CDR1 MNHEY, CDR2 SVGEGT.

The chain links TRBV18 to TRBJ2-5, with 7 bases that match TRBD1. The CDR3 runs to 16 residues. The germline V gene has CDR1 KGHSH and CDR2 LQKENI. The junction had 6 bases not matched to a gene; V was cut back by 1 base and J by 1 base. The CDR3 bases are TGTGCCAGCTCACCACTATTCGGGACAGCCCAAGAGACCCAGTACTTC. This translates into CASSPLFGTAQETQYF. Full variable domain (remainder filled in from reference TRBV18 and TRBJ2-5): NAGVMQNPRHLVRRRGQEARLRCSPMKGHSHVYWYRQLPEEGLKFMVYLQKENIIDESGMPKERFSAEFPKEGPSILRIQQVVRGDSAAYFCASSPLFGTAQETQYFGPGTRLLVL.

V gene TRBV30 combines with J gene TRBJ2-7; 9 bases align to TRBD1. CDR3 length equals 14 residues. CDR1 GTSNPN and CDR2 SVGIG come from the germline V gene (reference sequence). V lost 2 bases to trimming and J lost 3 bases; unmatched junction nucleotides: 5. Here the CDR3 DNA reads TGTGCCTGGAGTAGACCGGGACAGGGCTACGAGCAGTACTTC. Protein product: CAWSRPGQGYEQYF.

J is TRBJ2-7 and V is TRBV6-2 or TRBV6-3, with D possibly matching TRBD2 (6 bases). Germline V CDR1 and CDR2: MNHEY, SVGEGT. The V end was cut by 4 bases, the J end by 6 bases, with 10 bases between. CDR3 size: 12 residues. This CDR3 reads CASSWRVGEQYF. CDR3 coding DNA: TGTGCCAGCAGTTGGAGGGTTGGCGAGCAGTACTTC.

The chain employs TRBV5-4 and TRBJ2-3; 12 bases are a match to TRBD2. The germline V gene has CDR1 SGHNT and CDR2 YYREEE (reference sequence). V lost 7 bases to trimming and J lost 6 bases; unmatched junction nucleotides: 6. The CDR3 length is 14 residues. CDR3 in amino acids: CASALAGGSDTQYF. In DNA form, the CDR3 reads TGTGCCAGCGCACTAGCGGGAGGTTCTGATACGCAGTATTTT. The whole variable domain, filled in from reference TRBV5-4 and TRBJ2-3, reads ETGVTQSPTHLIKTRGQQVTLRCSSQSGHNTVSWYQQALGQGPQFIFQYYREEENGRGNFPPRFSGLQFPNYSSELNVNALELDDSALYLCASALAGGSDTQYFGPGTRLTVL.

The V call is TRBV5-1, the J call TRBJ2-5; possibly TRBD2 for D (5 bases). There are 13 residues in the CDR3. Trimming took off 2 bases at V and 3 bases at J, with 8 bases between the two ends. The germline CDR1 and CDR2 sequences are SGHRS and YFSETQ. This CDR3 reads CASSLRREETQYF. For the CDR3, the DNA is TGCGCCAGCAGCTTACGGCGGGAAGAGACCCAGTACTTC.

This chain joins TRBV30 and TRBJ2-3, with 11 bases lining up with TRBD2. V was pared by 2 bases and J by 3 bases, with 4 bases of the junction left unmatched. The CDR3 is made up of 15 amino acids. Germline assignment: CDR1 GTSNPN and CDR2 SVGIG (reference sequence). CDR3 DNA: TGTGCCTGGAGTCTAGCGGGAGGTTCGACAGATACGCAGTATTTT. As protein: CAWSLAGGSTDTQYF. Full variable domain (missing parts from reference TRBV30 and TRBJ2-3): SQTIHQWPATLVQPVGSPLSLECTVEGTSNPNLYWYRQAAGRGLQLLFYSVGIGQISSEVPQNLSASRPQDRQFILSSKKLLLSDSGFYLCAWSLAGGSTDTQYFGPGTRLTVL.

The rearrangement uses TRBV6-6 and TRBJ2-7; TRBD1 matches 8 bases. The V gene's germline CDR1 is MNHNY and CDR2 SVGAGI (reference sequence). The CDR3 spans 14 residues. V was pared by 5 bases and J by 4 bases, with 7 bases of the junction left unmatched. CDR3 sequence: CASSQGAPLYEQYF. CDR3 in DNA: TGTGCCAGCAGTCAGGGGGCCCCCCTATACGAGCAGTACTTC.

The J gene is TRBJ2-1, the V gene TRBV5-1; a weak D match, TRBD2 (5 bases). The CDR3 contains 14 residues. Germline V CDR1 and CDR2: SGHRS, YFSETQ. The V end was cut by 0 bases, the J end by 6 bases, with 10 bases between. DNA for the CDR3: TGCGCCAGCAGCTTGGGGCCCAGCGGCAATGAGCAGTTCTTC. Amino acids: CASSLGPSGNEQFF.

The chain combines TRBV10-3 with TRBJ2-7, with 9 nucleotides matching TRBD1. This CDR3 is 19 amino acids long. With 0 bases clipped from V and 2 bases from J, the junction kept 14 bases outside the gene matches. Germline V lookup: CDR1 ENHRY, CDR2 SYGVKD. The CDR3 DNA follows: TGTGCCATCAGTGAGTCCGGGACAGGGCGGGCTAGCGGTCCCTACGAGCAGTACTTC. Its translation is CAISESGTGRASGPYEQYF.

The chain links TRBV19 to TRBJ2-1, with D possibly matching TRBD1 (5 bases). Germline V lookup: CDR1 LNHDA, CDR2 SQIVND (reference sequence). The CDR3 spans 15 residues. Trimming pared 3 bases from V and 0 bases from J, leaving 9 bases between. The CDR3 sequence: CASSIGQGSYNEQFF. The CDR3 bases are TGTGCCAGTAGTATTGGGCAGGGCTCCTACAATGAGCAGTTCTTC. Looking up the rest from reference TRBV19 and TRBJ2-1 gives the full variable domain: DGGITQSPKYLFRKEGQNVTLSCEQNLNHDAMYWYRQDPGQGLRLIYYSQIVNDFQKGDIAEGYSVSREKKESFPLTVTSAQKNPTAFYLCASSIGQGSYNEQFFGPGTRLTVL.

Here the CDR3 DNA reads TGTGCCAGCAGCCGGGGGGAGGGCGCGGATGAAGCTTTCTTT. The encoded protein is CASSRGEGADEAFF. The chain uses TRBV3-1 (or the pseudogene TRBV3-2) and TRBJ1-1; a possible D gene is TRBD1 (5 bases). Per germline, CDR1 LGHDT and CDR2 YNNKEL (reference sequence). CDR3 length equals 14 residues. Trimming stripped 4 bases from V and 7 bases from J, with 16 bases between.

The V call is TRBV6-5, the J call TRBJ2-5; D unresolved. Germline values: CDR1 MNHEY, CDR2 SVGAGI. The CDR3 is 14 amino acids. Trimming cost V 0 bases and J 5 bases, with 10 bases left between them. This chain's CDR3 is CASSYSYKKETQYF. CDR3 nucleotide sequence: TGTGCCAGCAGTTACTCTTACAAAAAGGAGACCCAGTACTTC.

The chain links TRBV5-1 to TRBJ1-1, with TRBD1 matching 7 bases. This CDR3 spans 15 amino acids. V shed 0 bases and J 6 bases; nucleotides not matched to a gene: 8. Germline V gene lookup returns CDR1 SGHRS and CDR2 YFSETQ. The CDR3 DNA follows: TGCGCCAGCAGCTTGGTACAGGGGAGAATGGCTGAAGCTTTCTTT. It yields the protein CASSLVQGRMAEAFF.

The genes are TRBV7-2 and TRBJ1-2; a weak D match, TRBD1 (5 bases). In germline, CDR1 is SGHTA, CDR2 FQGNSA. The CDR3 runs to 14 residues. The V end was cut by 5 bases, the J end by 8 bases, with 18 bases between. The chain's CDR3 is CASSAQGAGKGYTF. DNA of the CDR3: TGTGCCAGCAGCGCACAAGGGGCCGGGAAAGGCTACACCTTC.

The chain combines TRBV28 with TRBJ1-2; perhaps TRBD1 as D (5 bases). Deletions cut 8 bases from V and 7 bases from J, with 17 bases between. The germline V gene encodes CDR1 MDHEN and CDR2 SYDVKM. The CDR3 sequence is 13 residues long. The CDR3 DNA is TGTGCCAGCCTGCCGGGGGGATCTGGTGGCTACACCTTC. Its protein product is CASLPGGSGGYTF.

This sequence joins TRBV27 and TRBJ2-5, with TRBD2 as a possible D gene (7 bases). With 4 bases removed from V and 5 bases from J, the gap between germline ends came to 14 bases. Per germline, CDR1 MNHEY and CDR2 SMNVEV (reference sequence). The CDR3 runs to 14 residues. CDR3 amino acids: CASSYGGGAETQYF. The CDR3 nucleotides read TGTGCCAGCAGTTACGGAGGGGGGGCTGAGACCCAGTACTTC.

V and J are TRBV18 and TRBJ1-1, with D maybe TRBD1 (5 bases). Trimming pared 3 bases from V and 3 bases from J, leaving 17 bases between. CDR1 and CDR2 from the germline V gene are KGHSH and LQKENI. This CDR3 is built from 16 residues. The CDR3 reads CASSPEGRRGDTEAFF. The CDR3 DNA sequence: TGTGCCAGCTCACCGGAGGGGAGAAGGGGTGACACTGAAGCTTTCTTT.